This T cell receptor beta chain was retrieved from a study of T cell responses to AZD1222 COVID-19 vaccine. For the study at large: Analyses pooled second doses at about 4 or about 12 weeks.

For this clone: What it binds is unknown.

Clones were sequenced by immunoSEQ multiplex PCR, and TCRdb holds only the in-frame ones, with some missing. Of 29,000 or so clones detected, 85% to 95% appear once; the ten largest clones hold more than 8%. General study findings and limits: White British donors predominated, females outnumbered males, and clonal diversity was possibly underestimated. Two doses of AZD1222 preceded a rise in Spike-specific TCR breadth and depth. Sampling that yielded the repertoires occurred only after the peak T cell response.

The sample here was peripheral blood, taken on day 0 of AZD1222 vaccination. This clonotype was sampled from an adult in good health.

As DNA, the CDR3 is TGTGCCTGGAGTGTACTGGCCCACAACGGGGAGCTGTTTTTT. It is translated as CAWSVLAHNGELFF. V is TRBV30 and J is TRBJ2-2; the D is unclear. V lost 0 bases, J lost 7 bases, and 12 bases lay in between. Germline loops: CDR1 GTSNPN, CDR2 SVGIG (reference sequence). The CDR3 covers 14 residues.